This T cell receptor beta chain was sequenced during a study of beta chain features in type 1 diabetes. Study-wide points: For cells with high TCR expression, cDNA sequencing could yield over-representation. TCRB CDR3s were moderately but significantly shorter in Type 1 diabetes patients in all four CD4+ subsets.

This clone has a handful of counts. What it binds is unknown. CDR3 length: 14 residues. Germline V gene sequence: CDR1 SGHRS, CDR2 YFSETQ. The V and J ends lost 4 bases and 4 bases, in that order; junction bases with no gene match: 4. Reverse transcription of all isolated RNA meant that expressed TCRB transcripts were sequenced. Libraries were prepared by immunoSEQ multiplex PCR; TCRdb keeps only in-frame clonotypes and omits some of them. The data contain about 150,000 clones, approximately 13% of them singletons. V usage is TRBV5-1 and J usage is TRBJ1-4, with 7 bases fitting TRBD1. Sequencing was done on a sample of central memory CD4+ T cells from blood. The clonotype was recovered from a man between 18 and 29 years old with type 1 diabetes. CDR3 protein: CASSGGQRNEKLFF. The CDR3 nucleotides are TGCGCCAGCAGCGGGGGACAGCGTAATGAAAAACTGTTTTTT.